This T cell receptor (beta chain) was sequenced in a study of shared clonotypes between healthy human individuals (dated by TCRdb to 2019 to 2021). As for the study more broadly: A few men and two women, aged 18 to 49 years, made up the cohort. Per donor, three plates each were used for CD4 naive and CD4 memory, two for CD8 naive, and one for CD8 memory. Blood TCR repertoires of a handful of healthy adults were deeply sequenced to estimate repertoire size and the extent of clonotype sharing between individuals. To increase sequencing depth and limit assay-specific biases, different laboratories used diverse techniques to prepare libraries and sequence TCR repertoires. Leukapheresis yielded between about 0.85 and 10 billion PBMCs per donor.

Using the deep immunoSEQ assay, TCR CDR3 regions were amplified from genomic DNA by multiplex PCR. For each cell subset, the extracted genomic DNA was distributed evenly across all wells of several immunoSEQ 96-well plates, and each plate served as one replicate. For sorted subsets, about 220 ng of genomic DNA, equivalent to around 30,000 T cell genomes, went into each replicate PCR. Purified libraries were quantified with a Qubit 3.0 fluorometer, sized on a Bioanalyzer 2100, and re-quantified with the KAPA Library Quantification kit. Every immunoSEQ 96-well plate was sequenced on a separate single-read 150-cycle Illumina NextSeq 550 flow cell. In the source study's methods: Because only junctional sequences without quality scores were contained in the immunoSEQ output, filtering matching that applied to full-length reads could not be performed. To assign V/J genes and CDR3, sequences were annotated against IMGT germline references using PyIR, a Python wrapper for IgBLAST v1.9. Reads were filtered out if the reads had weak V/J assignments (E-value above 1e-6), no CDR3, stop codons, out-of-frame junctions, or ambiguous translated residues. V3J clonotypes were defined as sequences sharing an identical inferred V gene, J gene, and CDR3 amino acid sequence. Percentage overlap between repertoires was calculated by dividing the number of shared unique clonotypes by the size of the smaller repertoire. Repertoire richness was assessed with RTK rarefaction, the Chao1 estimator, and Recon v2.1 estimates of unobserved clonotypes. Generation probabilities were computed with OLGA for all TCRbeta clonotypes obtained by the gDNA method from several donors. Drawn from immuneACCESS, this table holds only the in-frame rearrangements with V and J called that TCRdb kept. Clones are partly lost; checked studies trace under half to an unresolved V gene and leave the rest unexplained. V and J calls and clone size are as listed in that table; D and trimming were resolved from the DNA. For this sample the table gives 550,000 to 750,000 clones, of which 92% were detected only once. The ten largest clones capture more than 20% of the sample.

Between the V and J ends, shortened by 1 base and 4 bases respectively, the junction contains 11 bases. The CDR3 sequence holds 14 residues, the cysteine and phenylalanine included. The sequence is cut down to CDR3 DNA, 42 bases in frame from base 1. The germline V gene sets CDR1 to SQVTM and CDR2 to ANQGSEA. This clone was detected once. Its antigen has not been determined. No base quality values were provided; no much bigger clone lies one nucleotide off. CD8 naive samples were obtained by positive selection for CCR7 among CD45RO-negative cells, yielding a CD45RA+CCR7+ population from which TemRA cells were excluded. The donors were healthy, HIV-negative adults who had no recently reported acute infections or vaccinations. All donors were Caucasian adults living in Nashville, Tennessee, USA. After blood collection by leukapheresis, PBMCs were isolated using Ficoll-Histopaque density gradient centrifugation and then cryopreserved in the vapor phase of liquid nitrogen. Purity and quantity of every magnetically sorted T cell population were checked by analytical flow cytometry. Each sorted fraction had its genomic DNA isolated and then quantified by UV absorbance on a Nanodrop 2000c.

Study-wide findings and limitations: Sampling was restricted to blood, and TCR repertoires in tissue are likely to differ from TCR repertoires in blood. Pairwise subsampling led to the expectation that sequencing depth would affect the degree of clonotype sharing among donors. Sharing across a handful of donors was observed for around 4.8% of naive CD4, less than 4% of naive CD8, 2.3% of memory CD4, and 0.4% of memory CD8 clonotypes. Because the study included a small number of donors, the genetic and exposure-history diversity represented was limited. Compared with non-shared clonotypes, clonotypes shared by all four sorted-subset donors had higher generation probabilities. Estimated clonotype richness was generally larger for naive than for memory subsets. Incomplete sequencing was indicated by rarefaction of sorted-subset datasets, despite the large sequencing depth.

The TCR was taken from a man in his thirties or forties in good health. The chain couples TRBV29-1 to TRBJ2-1, with the D gene not confidently named. Sequenced material: naive CD8+ T cells sorted from blood. The cell subset or site label, as the study defines it: CD45RA+CCR7+. The CDR3 region has the sequence CSVEATTLYNEQFF. The nucleotide sequence reads as follows: TGCAGCGTTGAAGCGACGACACTATACAATGAGCAGTTCTTC.